Listed below are T cell receptor beta chains from one sample, sequenced in a study of T cells in Graves' hyperthyroidism and ophthalmopathy. TCRdb fed the multiplex PCR reads into MiXCR, producing one record per CDR3 protein. This table holds around 290,000 distinct CDR3 sequences, about 17% found once. Source material: blood. These receptors were collected from an older woman with Graves' ophthalmopathy. The CDR3 runs from the conserved cysteine through the conserved F or W. The D gene is left open where the match is weak. Not every row has a clone size; where given, it reads once, few, many or a size class.

v_gene: TRBV7-9
j_gene: TRBJ2-7
abundance: many
d_gene: .
CDR3aa: CASSSRVQSSYEQYF
CDR3nt: TGTGCCAGCAGCTCGCGAGTGCAAAGCTCCTACGAGCAGTACTTC

v_gene: TRBV28
j_gene: TRBJ2-7
abundance: many
d_gene: .
CDR3aa: CASQINGNEQYF
CDR3nt: TGTGCCAGCCAAATAAACGGGAACGAGCAGTACTTC

v_gene: TRBV4-2
j_gene: TRBJ2-7
abundance: few
d_gene: TRBD1
CDR3aa: CASSQVLKSGTVLYEQYF
CDR3nt: TGTGCCAGCAGCCAAGTCCTAAAGTCTGGGACAGTCTTATACGAGCAGTACTTC

v_gene: TRBV12-3/TRBV12-4
j_gene: TRBJ1-4
abundance: few
d_gene: TRBD1
CDR3aa: CASSPRDRVEKLFF
CDR3nt: TGTGCCAGCAGTCCCCGGGACAGGGTTGAAAAACTGTTTTTT

v_gene: TRBV12-3/TRBV12-4
j_gene: TRBJ2-2
abundance: few
d_gene: .
CDR3aa: CASSDNTGELFF
CDR3nt: TGTGCCAGCAGTGATAACACCGGGGAGCTGTTTTTT

v_gene: TRBV27
j_gene: TRBJ2-3
abundance: few
d_gene: TRBD1
CDR3aa: CASSTQGQWTDTQYF
CDR3nt: TGTGCCAGCAGTACACAGGGGCAGTGGACAGATACGCAGTATTTT

v_gene: TRBV19
j_gene: TRBJ2-7
abundance: many
d_gene: .
CDR3aa: CASSITSTVSYEQYF
CDR3nt: TGTGCCAGTAGTATAACTTCAACAGTATCCTACGAGCAGTACTTC

v_gene: TRBV20-1
j_gene: TRBJ2-3
abundance: many
d_gene: .
CDR3aa: CSASLSDTDTQYF
CDR3nt: TGCAGTGCTAGCTTGTCGGACACAGATACGCAGTATTTT

v_gene: TRBV11-2
j_gene: TRBJ2-7
abundance: many
d_gene: .
CDR3aa: CASSQRPAVPRGYF
CDR3nt: TGTGCCAGCAGCCAACGTCCAGCGGTCCCCCGGGGGTACTTC

v_gene: TRBV9
j_gene: TRBJ2-3
abundance: many
d_gene: .
CDR3aa: CASSRRVTDTQYF
CDR3nt: TGTGCCAGCAGCCGCAGGGTCACAGATACGCAGTATTTT

v_gene: TRBV12-3/TRBV12-4
j_gene: TRBJ2-1
abundance: many
d_gene: TRBD1
CDR3aa: CASSGTDRGYVNEQFF
CDR3nt: TGTGCCAGCAGTGGGACCGACAGGGGGTATGTCAATGAGCAGTTCTTC

v_gene: TRBV29-1
j_gene: TRBJ1-3
abundance: .
d_gene: .
CDR3aa: CSVILDSGNTIYF
CDR3nt: TGCAGCGTGATACTCGACTCTGGAAACACCATATATTTT

v_gene: TRBV20-1
j_gene: TRBJ1-4
abundance: .
d_gene: .
CDR3aa: CSAGQTGTLGKLFF
CDR3nt: TGCAGTGCTGGCCAGACAGGCACCCTTGGAAAACTGTTTTTT

v_gene: TRBV7-9
j_gene: TRBJ2-7
abundance: many
d_gene: .
CDR3aa: CASTPPRAYEQYF
CDR3nt: TGTGCCAGCACCCCACCTCGGGCCTACGAGCAGTACTTC

v_gene: TRBV12-3/TRBV12-4
j_gene: TRBJ2-7
abundance: many
d_gene: .
CDR3aa: CASRRTLGYEQYF
CDR3nt: TGTGCCAGCAGGAGAACTCTGGGCTACGAGCAGTACTTC

v_gene: TRBV3-1
j_gene: TRBJ2-7
abundance: .
d_gene: .
CDR3aa: CASSQYLGPYEQYF
CDR3nt: TGTGCCAGCAGCCAATATTTAGGACCCTACGAGCAGTACTTC

v_gene: TRBV20-1
j_gene: TRBJ1-5
abundance: many
d_gene: .
CDR3aa: CSARDMSKLNQPQHF
CDR3nt: TGCAGTGCTAGAGATATGTCTAAGTTAAATCAGCCCCAGCATTTT

v_gene: TRBV16
j_gene: TRBJ1-2
abundance: few
d_gene: .
CDR3aa: CASSQRFRQYGYTF
CDR3nt: TGTGCCAGCAGCCAAAGGTTTCGGCAATATGGCTACACCTTC

v_gene: TRBV29-1
j_gene: TRBJ1-4
abundance: many
d_gene: .
CDR3aa: CTVSLTGPNEKLFF
CDR3nt: TGCACCGTTAGCCTGACAGGACCTAATGAAAAACTGTTTTTT

v_gene: TRBV9
j_gene: TRBJ2-2
abundance: .
d_gene: .
CDR3aa: CASSEGDPGELFF
CDR3nt: TGTGCCAGCAGCGAGGGGGATCCCGGGGAGCTGTTTTTT

v_gene: TRBV19
j_gene: TRBJ2-7
abundance: .
d_gene: .
CDR3aa: CASSIAGTRIYEQYF
CDR3nt: TGTGCCAGTAGTATAGCCGGGACACGGATCTACGAGCAGTACTTC

v_gene: TRBV10-3
j_gene: TRBJ2-3
abundance: many
d_gene: TRBD1
CDR3aa: CAISDRGSSTDTQYF
CDR3nt: TGTGCCATCAGTGACAGGGGGTCTAGCACAGATACGCAGTATTTT

v_gene: TRBV4-1
j_gene: TRBJ2-3
abundance: .
d_gene: .
CDR3aa: CASSQDPQGTSTDTQYF
CDR3nt: TGCGCCAGCAGCCAGGATCCCCAGGGGACTAGCACAGATACGCAGTATTTT

v_gene: TRBV6-2/TRBV6-3
j_gene: TRBJ1-1
abundance: many
d_gene: .
CDR3aa: CASISMAGSDGAEAFF
CDR3nt: TGTGCCAGCATTTCCATGGCAGGGAGTGATGGGGCTGAAGCTTTCTTT

v_gene: TRBV5-5
j_gene: TRBJ2-7
abundance: .
d_gene: .
CDR3aa: CASSLGPSSSYEQYF
CDR3nt: TGTGCCAGCAGCTTGGGGCCATCAAGCTCCTACGAGCAGTACTTC

v_gene: TRBV5-8
j_gene: TRBJ2-3
abundance: few
d_gene: .
CDR3aa: CASSFQGWGTDTQYF
CDR3nt: TGTGCCAGCAGCTTCCAGGGATGGGGCACAGATACGCAGTATTTT

v_gene: TRBV6-1
j_gene: TRBJ2-7
abundance: many
d_gene: TRBD1
CDR3aa: CASSEYRGSYEQYF
CDR3nt: TGTGCCAGCAGTGAATACAGGGGTTCCTACGAGCAGTACTTC

v_gene: TRBV12-3/TRBV12-4
j_gene: TRBJ1-3
abundance: few
d_gene: .
CDR3aa: CASSLWASGNTIYF
CDR3nt: TGTGCCAGCAGTTTATGGGCCTCTGGAAACACCATATATTTT

v_gene: TRBV27
j_gene: TRBJ2-4
abundance: few
d_gene: TRBD2
CDR3aa: CASSSPDGLAGGKAKNIQYF
CDR3nt: TGTGCCAGCAGTTCACCCGACGGACTAGCGGGAGGAAAAGCCAAAAACATTCAGTACTTC

v_gene: TRBV18
j_gene: TRBJ1-5
abundance: .
d_gene: .
CDR3aa: CAGSPTSIGNQPQHF
CDR3nt: TGTGCCGGCTCACCAACTTCCATAGGCAATCAGCCCCAGCATTTT

v_gene: TRBV5-6
j_gene: TRBJ1-5
abundance: .
d_gene: .
CDR3aa: CASSLFTGYSNQPQHF
CDR3nt: TGTGCCAGCAGCTTGTTCACGGGGTACAGCAATCAGCCCCAGCATTTT

v_gene: TRBV20-1
j_gene: TRBJ2-7
abundance: many
d_gene: TRBD1
CDR3aa: CSATDRTGSIEQYF
CDR3nt: TGCAGTGCTACCGATAGGACAGGAAGCATCGAGCAGTACTTC

v_gene: TRBV4-3
j_gene: TRBJ1-1
abundance: few
d_gene: .
CDR3aa: CASSHDRMNTEAFF
CDR3nt: TGCGCCAGCAGCCACGACAGGATGAACACTGAAGCTTTCTTT

v_gene: TRBV11-2
j_gene: TRBJ1-1
abundance: many
d_gene: TRBD1
CDR3aa: CASSLGQGGGNTEAFF
CDR3nt: TGTGCCAGCAGCTTAGGACAGGGAGGAGGGAACACTGAAGCTTTCTTT

v_gene: TRBV2
j_gene: TRBJ1-6
abundance: few
d_gene: .
CDR3aa: CASSDRPFNSPLHF
CDR3nt: TGTGCCAGCAGTGACAGGCCCTTTAATTCACCCCTCCACTTT

v_gene: TRBV29-1
j_gene: TRBJ1-4
abundance: many
d_gene: .
CDR3aa: CSVEGRCNEKLFF
CDR3nt: TGCAGCGTTGAAGGCAGATGTAATGAAAAACTGTTTTTT

v_gene: TRBV14
j_gene: TRBJ2-1
abundance: once
d_gene: TRBD1
CDR3aa: CASSQVGYGDRGRDEQFF
CDR3nt: TGTGCCAGCAGCCAAGTTGGATACGGGGACAGGGGGCGAGATGAGCAGTTCTTC

v_gene: TRBV29-1
j_gene: TRBJ1-1
abundance: many
d_gene: TRBD1
CDR3aa: CSAQGGRGHTEAFF
CDR3nt: TGCAGCGCTCAAGGGGGCAGGGGGCACACTGAAGCTTTCTTT